The T cell receptor (beta chain) described here comes from a study of blood T cell repertoires in COVID-19. The wider study: Sites in the United States, Italy and Spain provided acute and convalescent COVID-19 samples. T cells, B-cell-depleted T cells, or PBMCs provided the cDNA or gDNA that served as material.

The CDR3 totals 15 residues. The germline gives CDR1 SGHRS, CDR2 YFSETQ. Between the trimmed V and J ends, which lost 3 bases and 1 base, there was a span of 10 bases. Original processing methods: Nucleated cell counts were estimated from reference gene primer amplification. Measured with immunoSEQ multiplex PCR; TCRdb has only the in-frame clones, and not every one. The DNA gave D and trimming, while V, J and clone size come from that table. The sample shows about 98,000 clones, nearly 90% of them seen only once. The sequenced sample consisted of peripheral blood. The sequence came from an older man with acute or convalescent COVID-19. The rearrangement joins TRBV5-1 to TRBJ2-2; the D gene is possibly TRBD1 (6 bases). In nucleotides, the CDR3 is TGCGCCAGCAGCTGGGACATTCTGAACACCGGGGAGCTGTTTTTT. Translating gives CASSWDILNTGELFF.